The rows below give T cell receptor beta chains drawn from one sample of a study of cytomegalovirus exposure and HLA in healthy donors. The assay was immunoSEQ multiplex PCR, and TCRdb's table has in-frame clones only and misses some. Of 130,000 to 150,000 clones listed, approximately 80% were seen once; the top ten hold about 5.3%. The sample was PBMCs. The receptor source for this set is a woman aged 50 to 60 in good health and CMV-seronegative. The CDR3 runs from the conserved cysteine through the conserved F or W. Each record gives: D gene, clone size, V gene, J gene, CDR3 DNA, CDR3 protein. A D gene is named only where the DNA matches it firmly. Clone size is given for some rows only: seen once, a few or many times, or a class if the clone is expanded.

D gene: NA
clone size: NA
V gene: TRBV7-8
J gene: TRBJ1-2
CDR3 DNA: TGTGCCAGCAGCCAAGTTCAGGGGTATGATGGCTACACCTTC
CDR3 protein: CASSQVQGYDGYTF

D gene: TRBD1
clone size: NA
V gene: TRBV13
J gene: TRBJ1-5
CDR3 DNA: TGTGCCAGCAGCCTCGGGACAGGCAGCAATCAGCCCCAGCATTTT
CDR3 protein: CASSLGTGSNQPQHF

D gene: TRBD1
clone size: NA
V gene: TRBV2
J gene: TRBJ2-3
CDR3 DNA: TGTGCCACCGACAGGGTGAGCACAGATACGCAGTATTTT
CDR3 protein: CATDRVSTDTQYF

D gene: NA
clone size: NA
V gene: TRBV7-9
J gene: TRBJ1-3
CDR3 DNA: TGTGCCAGCAGCTTTATTACAGGGTTCTCTGGAAACACCATATATTTT
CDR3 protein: CASSFITGFSGNTIYF

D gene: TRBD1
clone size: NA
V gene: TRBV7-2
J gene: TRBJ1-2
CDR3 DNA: TGTGCCAGCAGCGCTCGTCCGGGACAGACCTATGGCTACACCTTC
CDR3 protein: CASSARPGQTYGYTF

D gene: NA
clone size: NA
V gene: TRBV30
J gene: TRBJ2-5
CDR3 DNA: TGTGCCTGGGACAGGGACAGCGGGGAGACCCAGTACTTC
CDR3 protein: CAWDRDSGETQYF

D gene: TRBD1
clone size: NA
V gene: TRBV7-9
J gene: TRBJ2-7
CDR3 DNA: TGTGCCAGCAGCCGGACAGGTTACGAGCAGTACTTC
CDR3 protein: CASSRTGYEQYF

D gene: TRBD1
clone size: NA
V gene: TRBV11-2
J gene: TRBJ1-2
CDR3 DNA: TGTGCCAGCAGCTTAGGGGCAAAGCCAGGGGGCACCTTC
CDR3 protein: CASSLGAKPGGTF

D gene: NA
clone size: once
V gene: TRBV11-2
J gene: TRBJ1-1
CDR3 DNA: TGTGCCAGCAGCTTGCGCACTGAAGCTTTCTTT
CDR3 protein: CASSLRTEAFF

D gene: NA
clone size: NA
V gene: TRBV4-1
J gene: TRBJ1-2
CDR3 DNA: TGCGCCAGCAGCTCTCCCAGGGGCTTCTATGGCTACACCTTC
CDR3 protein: CASSSPRGFYGYTF

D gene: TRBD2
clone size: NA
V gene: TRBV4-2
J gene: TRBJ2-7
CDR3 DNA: TGTGCCAGCAGCCAGGTCTCTAGCGGGGGGTCCTACGAGCAGTACTTC
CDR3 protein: CASSQVSSGGSYEQYF

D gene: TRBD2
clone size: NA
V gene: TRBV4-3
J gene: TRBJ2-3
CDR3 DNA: TGCGCCAGCAGCTACGGACTAGGCGGTCCAGATACGCAGTATTTT
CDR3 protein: CASSYGLGGPDTQYF

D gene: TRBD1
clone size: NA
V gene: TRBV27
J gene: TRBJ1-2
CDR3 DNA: TGTGCCAGCAGTAGTTCCCGACAGGGGGCGAACGGCTACACCTTC
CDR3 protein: CASSSSRQGANGYTF

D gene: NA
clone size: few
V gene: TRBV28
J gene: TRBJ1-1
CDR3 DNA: TGTGCCAGCAGTTTATTTGGGAGCTACACTGAAGCTTTCTTT
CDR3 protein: CASSLFGSYTEAFF

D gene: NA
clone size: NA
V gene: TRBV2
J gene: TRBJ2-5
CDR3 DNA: TGTGCCAGCAGTGAAACTAGGGCTGCGCAAGAGACCCAGTACTTC
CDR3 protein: CASSETRAAQETQYF

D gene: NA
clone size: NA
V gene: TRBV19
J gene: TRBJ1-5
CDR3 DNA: TGTGCCAGTAGTATAGGGTCCAGGGATGGGCAGCCCCAGCATTTT
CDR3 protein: CASSIGSRDGQPQHF

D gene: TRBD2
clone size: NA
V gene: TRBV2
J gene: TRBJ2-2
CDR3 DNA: TGTGCCAGCAGCGGCAGACGGGGGGTGGTCGGGGAGCTGTTTTTT
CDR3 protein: CASSGRRGVVGELFF

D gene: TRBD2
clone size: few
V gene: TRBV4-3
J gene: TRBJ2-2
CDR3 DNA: TGCGCCAGCAGCCAAGATAGCGGGACCCTAAGATTGTTTTTT
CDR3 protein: CASSQDSGTLRLFF

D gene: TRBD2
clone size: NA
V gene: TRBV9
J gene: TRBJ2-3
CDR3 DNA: TGTGCCAGCAGCGTAGGGGGGGGAGATACGCAGTATTTT
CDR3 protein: CASSVGGGDTQYF

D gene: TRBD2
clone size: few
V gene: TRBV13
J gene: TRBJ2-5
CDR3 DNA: TGTGCCAGCAGCTCCCCGGGACTAGGGCAAGAGACCCAGTACTTC
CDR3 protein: CASSSPGLGQETQYF

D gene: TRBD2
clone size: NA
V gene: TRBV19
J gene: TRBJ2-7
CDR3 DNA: TGTGCCAGCCCGAGAGACTCACCGCGGGGGGGAAGTCTGGACGAGCAGTACTTC
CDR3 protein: CASPRDSPRGGSLDEQYF

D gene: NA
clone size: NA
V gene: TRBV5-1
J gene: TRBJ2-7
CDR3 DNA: TGCGCCAGCAGCTTGGGTATGGGGGGAGGCTACGAGCAGTACTTC
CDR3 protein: CASSLGMGGGYEQYF

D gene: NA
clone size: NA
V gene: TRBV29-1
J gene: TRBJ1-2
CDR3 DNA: TGCAGCGTTGAACAGGTTCTTAACTATGGCTACACCTTC
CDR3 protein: CSVEQVLNYGYTF

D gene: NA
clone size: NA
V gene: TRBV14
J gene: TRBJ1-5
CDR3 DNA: TGTGCCAGCAGCCAGGTCGAACAGATACATAGCAATCAGCCCCAGCATTTT
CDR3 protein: CASSQVEQIHSNQPQHF

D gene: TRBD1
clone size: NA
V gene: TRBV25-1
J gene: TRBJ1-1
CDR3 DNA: TGTGCCAGCCGACTTCAAGGGGGCAACACTGAAGCTTTCTTT
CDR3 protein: CASRLQGGNTEAFF

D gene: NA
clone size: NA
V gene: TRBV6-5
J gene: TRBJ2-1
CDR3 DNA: TGTGCCAGCAGTCTGGACTCGAGCTCCTACAATGAGCAGTTCTTC
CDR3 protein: CASSLDSSSYNEQFF

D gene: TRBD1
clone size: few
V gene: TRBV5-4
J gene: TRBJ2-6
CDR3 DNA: TGTGCCAGCATCCTATCAGGGGGCCTGAGCTCTGGGGCCAACGTCCTGACTTTC
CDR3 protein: CASILSGGLSSGANVLTF

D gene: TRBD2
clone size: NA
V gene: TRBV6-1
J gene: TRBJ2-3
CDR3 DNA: TGTGCCAGCAGTGACCTAGCGGGGGGATCTGGCACAGATACGCAGTATTTT
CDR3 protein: CASSDLAGGSGTDTQYF

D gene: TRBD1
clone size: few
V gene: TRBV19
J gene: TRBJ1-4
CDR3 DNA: TGTGCCAGTAGTAAATCAGGGGGTACTAATGAAAAACTGTTTTTT
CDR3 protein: CASSKSGGTNEKLFF

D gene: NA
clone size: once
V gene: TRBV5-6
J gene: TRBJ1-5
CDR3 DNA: TGTGCCAGCAGCCCTGGCGGGCTTAGTCAGCCCCAGCATTTT
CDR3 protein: CASSPGGLSQPQHF

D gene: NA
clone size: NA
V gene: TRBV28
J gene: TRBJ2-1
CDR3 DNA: TGTGCCAGCAGTTCAGGGATCAGCTACAATGAGCAGTTCTTC
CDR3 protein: CASSSGISYNEQFF

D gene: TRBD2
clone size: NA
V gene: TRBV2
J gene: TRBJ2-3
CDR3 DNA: TGTGCCAGCAGTGAATCGCGCGGGGGGGTCCTAAGGTATTTT
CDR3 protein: CASSESRGGVLRYF

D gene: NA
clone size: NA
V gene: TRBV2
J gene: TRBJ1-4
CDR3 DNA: TGTGCCAGCAGTGGGCACAGGCCGAATGAAAAACTGTTTTTT
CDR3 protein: CASSGHRPNEKLFF

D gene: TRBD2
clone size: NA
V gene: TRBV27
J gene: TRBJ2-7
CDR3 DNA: TGTGCCAGCAGGCCGACGGGGGGGCCGTTGTACGAGCAGTACTTC
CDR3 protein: CASRPTGGPLYEQYF

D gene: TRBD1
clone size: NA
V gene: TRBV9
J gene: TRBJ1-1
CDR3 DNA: TGTGCCAGCAGCGGGAACCCACAGGGGCTGGTTACTGAAGCTTTCTTT
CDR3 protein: CASSGNPQGLVTEAFF

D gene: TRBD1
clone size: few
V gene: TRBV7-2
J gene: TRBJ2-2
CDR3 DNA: TGTGCCAGCAGCCGAAACAGGGGGAACACCGGGGAGCTGTTTTTT
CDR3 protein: CASSRNRGNTGELFF

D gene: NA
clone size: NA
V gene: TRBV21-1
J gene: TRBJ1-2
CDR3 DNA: TGTGCCAGCAGCAAAGGGGGGGTCTATGGCTACACCTTC
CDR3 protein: CASSKGGVYGYTF

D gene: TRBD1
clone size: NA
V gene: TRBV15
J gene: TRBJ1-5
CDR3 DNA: TGTGCCACCAGCAATTGGGGCGGACAGGGAGGTCAGCCCCAGCATTTT
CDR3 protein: CATSNWGGQGGQPQHF

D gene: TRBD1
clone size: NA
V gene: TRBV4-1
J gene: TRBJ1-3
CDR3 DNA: TGCGCCAGCAGCCCCTACAGGGGGCTAGGAAACACCATATATTTT
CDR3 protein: CASSPYRGLGNTIYF

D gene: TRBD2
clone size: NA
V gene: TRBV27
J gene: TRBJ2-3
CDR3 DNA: TGTGCCAGCAGCCCCCGACTCAGACTAGCGGGGGGACCTAGCACAGATACGCAGTATTTT
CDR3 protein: CASSPRLRLAGGPSTDTQYF

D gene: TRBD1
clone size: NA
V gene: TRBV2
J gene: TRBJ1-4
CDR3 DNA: TGTGCCAGCAGTGCGACAGGGGGCGGGATAGCTAATGAAAAACTGTTTTTT
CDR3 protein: CASSATGGGIANEKLFF

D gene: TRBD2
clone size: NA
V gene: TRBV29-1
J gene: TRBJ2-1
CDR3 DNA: TGCAGCCCAGCGCGGGGGAGTGAGCAGTTCTTC
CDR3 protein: CSPARGSEQFF

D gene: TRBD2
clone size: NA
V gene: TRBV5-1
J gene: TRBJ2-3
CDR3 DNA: TGCGCCAGCAGCAAAGGGTACCGGGGGGGCCGGGGGGATACGCAGTATTTT
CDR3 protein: CASSKGYRGGRGDTQYF

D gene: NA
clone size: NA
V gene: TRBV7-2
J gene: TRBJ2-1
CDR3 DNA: TGTGCCAGCAGCCTGCTAGTCGACAGCTCCTACAATGAGCAGTTCTTC
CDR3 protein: CASSLLVDSSYNEQFF

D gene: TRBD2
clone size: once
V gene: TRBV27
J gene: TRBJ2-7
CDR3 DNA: TGTGCCAGCAGTAGTAGTGTGACTAGCGGGGGGGAGCTATTCTACGAGCAGTACTTC
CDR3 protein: CASSSSVTSGGELFYEQYF

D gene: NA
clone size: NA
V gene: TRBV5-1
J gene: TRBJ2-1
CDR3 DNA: TGCGCCAGCAGCTTGCTGGGCCCCAGTGAGCAGTTCTTC
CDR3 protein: CASSLLGPSEQFF

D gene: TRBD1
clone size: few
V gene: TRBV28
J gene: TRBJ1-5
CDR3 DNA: TGTGCCAGCAGCCCTACGGGACAGGGGGCCGGTAGCAATCAGCCCCAGCATTTT
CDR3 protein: CASSPTGQGAGSNQPQHF

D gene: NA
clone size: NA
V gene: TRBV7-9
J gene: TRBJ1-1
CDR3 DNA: TGTGCCAGCAGCCCGGGGGGCAGCCCTGGTGAAGCTTTCTTT
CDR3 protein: CASSPGGSPGEAFF

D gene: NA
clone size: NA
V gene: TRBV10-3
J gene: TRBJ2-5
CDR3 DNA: TGTGCCATCAGTGCCCTAGGCCAAGAGACCCAGTACTTC
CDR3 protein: CAISALGQETQYF

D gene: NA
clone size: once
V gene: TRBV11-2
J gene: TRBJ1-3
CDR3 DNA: TGTGCCAGCAGCTCCCCCAGGGGATCCTCTGGAAACACCATATATTTT
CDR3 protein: CASSSPRGSSGNTIYF

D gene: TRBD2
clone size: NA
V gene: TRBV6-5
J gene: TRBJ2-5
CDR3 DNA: TGTGCCAGCAGTCAAGGACTAGCGGGGATGAAGACCCAGTACTTC
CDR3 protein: CASSQGLAGMKTQYF

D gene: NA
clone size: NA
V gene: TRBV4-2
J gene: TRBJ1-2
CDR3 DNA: TGTGCCAGCAGCCAAGAGGGGCAAGTGGGTGGCTACACCTTC
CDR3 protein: CASSQEGQVGGYTF

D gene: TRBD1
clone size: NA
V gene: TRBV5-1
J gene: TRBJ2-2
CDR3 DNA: TGCGCCAGCAGCTTGGTACAGGGGAGCACCGGGGAGCTGTTTTTT
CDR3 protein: CASSLVQGSTGELFF

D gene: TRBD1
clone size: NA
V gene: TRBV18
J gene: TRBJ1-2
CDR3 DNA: TGTGCCAGCTCACTCCCCGGACAGGAGGCACTCTATGGCTACACCTTC
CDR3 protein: CASSLPGQEALYGYTF

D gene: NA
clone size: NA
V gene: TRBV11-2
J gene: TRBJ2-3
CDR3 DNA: TGTGCCAGTGGAACCCAACAGGGTCACACAGATACGCAGTATTTT
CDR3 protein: CASGTQQGHTDTQYF

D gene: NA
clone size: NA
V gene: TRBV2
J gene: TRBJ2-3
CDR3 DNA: TGTGCCAGCAGTATACTAATGAGCACAGATACGCAGTATTTT
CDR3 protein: CASSILMSTDTQYF

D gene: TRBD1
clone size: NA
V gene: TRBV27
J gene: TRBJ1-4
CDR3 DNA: TGTGCCAGCAGTTTAAAGACAGGGTCTAGGGAAAAACTGTTTTTT
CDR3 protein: CASSLKTGSREKLFF

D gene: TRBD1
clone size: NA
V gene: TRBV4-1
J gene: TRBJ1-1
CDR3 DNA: TGCGCCAGCAGCCAAGTTCATGGACAGGACCAAGCTTTCTTT
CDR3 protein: CASSQVHGQDQAFF